This is a list of T cell receptor beta chains from one sample in a study of graft-versus-host responses after intestinal transplantation. Antigen specificity for these receptors is unknown. The data were produced by immunoSEQ multiplex PCR, yet TCRdb's version contains in-frame clones alone and is incomplete. The sample holds just over 70,000 clones, around 82% seen once. The sample in question was unstimulated CD4+ T cells sorted from spleen or lymph node cells, obtained before transplant. These receptors all stem from a human donor who was the organ donor for an intestinal transplant. CDR3s include the opening cysteine and the closing phenylalanine or tryptophan. A D gene is named only where the DNA matches it firmly. Expanded clones are given a class, and other clones once, few, many or no size at all.

J | D | V | size | DNA | CDR3
TRBJ2-1 | . | TRBV11-3 | . | TGTGCCAGCAGCTACCTCGGGACTCGTGCTGAGCAGTTCTTC | CASSYLGTRAEQFF
TRBJ2-5 | . | TRBV28 | once | TGTGCCAGCAGTTTAGCGGAAGAGACCCAGTACTTC | CASSLAEETQYF
TRBJ1-6 | TRBD1 | TRBV6-1 | . | TGTGCCAGCAGTGATTCCACCGGACAGGGGAATTCACCCCTCCACTTT | CASSDSTGQGNSPLHF
TRBJ1-6 | TRBD1 | TRBV5-1 | . | TGCGCCAGCAGCTTGGGGACAGGGGGTTCACCCCTCCACTTT | CASSLGTGGSPLHF
TRBJ2-1 | . | TRBV9 | . | TGTGCCAGCAGCGTAAGCGGACGGGGGGCCTTTAATGAGCAGTTCTTC | CASSVSGRGAFNEQFF
TRBJ1-1 | . | TRBV6-1 | . | TGTGCCAGCAAAACAGGGCTAGAAGCTTTCTTT | CASKTGLEAFF
TRBJ2-3 | TRBD2 | TRBV7-2 | . | TGTGCCAGCAGCCGGACTAGCCTCCTCACAGATACGCAGTATTTT | CASSRTSLLTDTQYF
TRBJ2-2 | TRBD1 | TRBV19 | . | TGTGCCAGTTACACAGGGGGCAACACCGGGGAGCTGTTTTTT | CASYTGGNTGELFF
TRBJ2-3 | . | TRBV2 | . | TGTGCCAGCCAGGGGGGCTCGGCAGATACGCAGTATTTT | CASQGGSADTQYF
TRBJ1-6 | . | TRBV6-5 | . | TGTGCCAGCAGTTACTCCAGGCCAGGGAATTCACCCCTCCACTTT | CASSYSRPGNSPLHF
TRBJ1-2 | . | TRBV19 | . | TGTGCCAGTAGTATAGTGCGCAACTATGGCTACACCTTC | CASSIVRNYGYTF
TRBJ1-2 | . | TRBV28 | . | TGTGCCAGCAGGGCAGGGATTAAGATCGGTTATGGCTACACCTTC | CASRAGIKIGYGYTF
TRBJ2-1 | . | TRBV5-1 | . | TGCGCCAGCAGCTTGCACGTCGGGAGCTACAATGAGCAGTTCTTC | CASSLHVGSYNEQFF
TRBJ2-3 | TRBD2 | TRBV5-1 | . | TGCGCCAGCAGACCGACTAGCGGGGGGGACACAGATACGCAGTATTTT | CASRPTSGGDTDTQYF
TRBJ2-3 | . | TRBV5-1 | . | TGCGCCAGCAGCTTGGCCGTAGGAGGGCCAGATACGCAGTATTTT | CASSLAVGGPDTQYF
TRBJ2-3 | . | TRBV14 | . | TGTGCCAGCAGCCAAGTGCAGGGCACAGATACGCAGTATTTT | CASSQVQGTDTQYF
TRBJ2-3 | TRBD1 | TRBV5-1 | . | TGCGTCAGCAGCCCCGGGGACAGGGTGACGCAGTATTTT | CVSSPGDRVTQYF
TRBJ1-2 | TRBD1 | TRBV28 | . | TGTGCCAGCAGCCCCGGGACAGGGGGATATGGCTACACCTTC | CASSPGTGGYGYTF
TRBJ2-2 | . | TRBV5-1 | . | TGCGCCAGCAGCTTGCTTTTATCTCCGAACACCGGGGAGCTGTTTTTT | CASSLLLSPNTGELFF
TRBJ2-1 | TRBD1 | TRBV28 | . | TGTGCCAGCAGTTCCTACAGGGGGACCAATGAGCAGTTCTTC | CASSSYRGTNEQFF
TRBJ2-3 | TRBD1 | TRBV5-8 | . | TGTGCCAGCAGCTTGTCCGACAGGGGAGCACGGTCCCGCACAGATACGCAGTATTTT | CASSLSDRGARSRTDTQYF
TRBJ2-3 | . | TRBV27 | . | TGTGCCAGCAGTTCTACCGGACCGCATTCCCCCAGGGTATTCACAGATACGCAGTATTTT | CASSSTGPHSPRVFTDTQYF
TRBJ2-2 | . | TRBV7-3 | once | TGTGCCAGCAGCTTAAACAGGGCCGGGGAGCTGTTTTTT | CASSLNRAGELFF
TRBJ1-6 | . | TRBV7-9 | . | TGTGCCAGCAGCTCAGGGACACTCTATAATTCACCCCTCCACTTT | CASSSGTLYNSPLHF
TRBJ2-3 | . | TRBV14 | . | TGTGCCAGCAGCCAAGATATTTTCTCCGGGGATACGCAGTATTTT | CASSQDIFSGDTQYF
TRBJ2-3 | TRBD1 | TRBV18 | . | TGTGCCAGCTCACGGAACAGGGGTGCAGATACGCAGTATTTT | CASSRNRGADTQYF
TRBJ1-3 | . | TRBV7-9 | . | TGTGCCAGCAGCGCGGGGGGAGCAGTGAGCTCTGGAAACACCATATATTTT | CASSAGGAVSSGNTIYF
TRBJ1-4 | TRBD1 | TRBV28 | . | TGTGCCAGCAGTTTCCGGGACAGCTATAATGAAAAACTGTTTTTT | CASSFRDSYNEKLFF
TRBJ2-2 | . | TRBV5-1 | once | TGCGCCAGCAGCTTGGAGTTCTTCAGGGGAGAAAACGCCGGGGAGCTGTTTTTT | CASSLEFFRGENAGELFF
TRBJ1-3 | . | TRBV7-6 | . | TGTGCCAGCAGCTTAACCGGGGAACAAAACACCATATATTTT | CASSLTGEQNTIYF
TRBJ2-5 | . | TRBV5-6 | . | TGTGCCAGCAGCTTGGCAGGGGCCCAAGAGACCCAGTACTTC | CASSLAGAQETQYF
TRBJ2-1 | . | TRBV12-2 | . | TGTGCAAGTCGCTTAGTACTCCCTAGCGGAAAACACAATGAGCAGTTCTTC | CASRLVLPSGKHNEQFF
TRBJ2-3 | TRBD2 | TRBV11-3 | few | TGTGCCAGCAGCTTAGTAGCGGGGGCGGATACGCAGTATTTT | CASSLVAGADTQYF
TRBJ2-1 | . | TRBV19 | . | TGTGCCAGTAGTATCCCGGGTCCCTACAATGAGCAGTTCTTC | CASSIPGPYNEQFF
TRBJ1-2 | . | TRBV6-1 | . | TGTGCCAGCAGTGACCTGAACTATGGCTACACCTTC | CASSDLNYGYTF
TRBJ2-1 | TRBD1 | TRBV19 | . | TGTGCCAGTAGTAGAGATGCCGGGACAGGGGTAGTCAATGAGCAGTTCTTC | CASSRDAGTGVVNEQFF
TRBJ2-1 | TRBD2 | TRBV7-2 | . | TGTGCCAGCACCCGACTATCCTGGCGGGGGGTAGGTGAGCAGTTCTTC | CASTRLSWRGVGEQFF
TRBJ1-5 | . | TRBV4-1 | few | TGCGCCAGCAGCCAAGACTCTCTAAGTTTTTCCAATCAGCCCCAGCATTTT | CASSQDSLSFSNQPQHF
TRBJ2-3 | . | TRBV7-9 | . | TGTGCCAGCAGCTTAGCTGGGAGAACAGATACGCAGTATTTT | CASSLAGRTDTQYF
TRBJ2-5 | TRBD2 | TRBV2 | . | TGTGCCAGCAGTGAAGTGCCTAGCGGCTACCAAGAGACCCAGTACTTC | CASSEVPSGYQETQYF